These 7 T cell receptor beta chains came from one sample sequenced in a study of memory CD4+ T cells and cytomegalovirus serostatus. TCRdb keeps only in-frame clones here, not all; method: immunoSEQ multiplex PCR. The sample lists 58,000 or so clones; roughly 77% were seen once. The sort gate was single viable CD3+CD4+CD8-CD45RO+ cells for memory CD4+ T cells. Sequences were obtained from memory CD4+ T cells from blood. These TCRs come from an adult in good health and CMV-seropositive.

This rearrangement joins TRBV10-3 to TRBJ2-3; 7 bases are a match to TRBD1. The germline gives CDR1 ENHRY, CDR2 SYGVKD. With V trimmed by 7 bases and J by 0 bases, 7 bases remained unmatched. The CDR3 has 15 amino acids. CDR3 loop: CAITRDSFSTDTQYF. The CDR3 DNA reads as TGTGCCATCACTCGGGACAGCTTTAGCACAGATACGCAGTATTTT.

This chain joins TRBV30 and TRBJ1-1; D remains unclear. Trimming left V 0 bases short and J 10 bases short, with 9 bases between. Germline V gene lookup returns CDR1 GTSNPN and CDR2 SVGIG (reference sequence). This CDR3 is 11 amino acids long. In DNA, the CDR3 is TGTGCCTGGAGTGTAACCCGGGGAGCTTTCTTT. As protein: CAWSVTRGAFF.

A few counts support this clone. CDR3 amino acids: CASSEAWFGLAGEETQYF. CDR3 nucleotide sequence: TGTGCCAGCAGTGAAGCCTGGTTCGGACTAGCGGGAGAGGAGACCCAGTACTTC. The rearrangement uses TRBV6-1 and TRBJ2-5, with TRBD2 matching over 13 bases. There are 18 residues in the CDR3. In germline, CDR1 is MNHNS, CDR2 SASEGT. The V segment lost 0 bases and the J segment 5 bases; nucleotides outside the gene matches: 9.

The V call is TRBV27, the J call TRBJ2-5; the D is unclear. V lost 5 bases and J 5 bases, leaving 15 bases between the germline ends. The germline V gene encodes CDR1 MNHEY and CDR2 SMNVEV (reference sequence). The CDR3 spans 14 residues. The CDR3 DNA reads TGTGCCAGCAGTGCCGTCTTAGGTTCGGAGACCCAGTACTTC. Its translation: CASSAVLGSETQYF.

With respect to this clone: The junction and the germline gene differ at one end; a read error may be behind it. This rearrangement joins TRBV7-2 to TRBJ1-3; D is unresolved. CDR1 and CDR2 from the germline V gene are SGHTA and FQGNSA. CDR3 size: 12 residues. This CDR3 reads CASSPTGNTIYF. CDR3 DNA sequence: TGTGCCAGCAGCCCTACTGGGAACACCATATATTTT.

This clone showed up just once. The CDR3 DNA reads TGTGCCAGCAGCCAAATTGGGCGCTCTGGAAACACCATATATTTT. This codes for CASSQIGRSGNTIYF. The chain is built from TRBV14 and TRBJ1-3; D is undetermined. This CDR3 is 15 amino acids long. The germline V gene encodes CDR1 SGHDN and CDR2 FVKESK. Trimming cost V 2 bases and J 0 bases, with 8 bases left between them.

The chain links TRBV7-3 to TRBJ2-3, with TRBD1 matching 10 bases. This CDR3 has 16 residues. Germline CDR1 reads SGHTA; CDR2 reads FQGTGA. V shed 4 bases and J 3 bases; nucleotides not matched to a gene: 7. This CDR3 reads CASSSATGGVTDTQYF. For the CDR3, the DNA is TGTGCCAGCAGCTCAGCGACAGGGGGCGTAACAGATACGCAGTATTTT.